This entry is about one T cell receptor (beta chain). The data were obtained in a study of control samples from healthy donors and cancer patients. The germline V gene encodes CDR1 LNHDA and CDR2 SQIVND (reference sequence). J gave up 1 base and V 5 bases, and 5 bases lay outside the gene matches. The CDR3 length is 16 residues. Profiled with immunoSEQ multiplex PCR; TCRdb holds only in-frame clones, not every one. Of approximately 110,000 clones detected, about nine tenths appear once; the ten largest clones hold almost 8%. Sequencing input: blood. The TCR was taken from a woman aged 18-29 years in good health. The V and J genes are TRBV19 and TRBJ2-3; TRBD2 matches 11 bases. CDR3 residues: CASSALAGGRTDTQYF. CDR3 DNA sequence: TGTGCCAGTAGTGCCCTAGCGGGGGGCCGCACAGATACGCAGTATTTT.